The 8 T cell receptor beta chains presented below share a single source sample, sequenced in a study of CD8 T cells in Susac syndrome. cDNA came from about 0.5 to 1 ug RNA primed by random hexamers. TCRdb re-called the immunoSEQ multiplex PCR reads through MiXCR, storing one row per CDR3 protein. The data show some 190,000 distinct CDR3 sequences, with 94% seen just once and around 0.15% held by the top ten. The specimen sequenced was CD4+ T cells from PBMCs. These receptors all stem from a human donor with Susac syndrome.

In regard to this clonotype: One end of the junction is discordant with germline, which a read error may explain. This sequence joins TRBV4-3 and TRBJ2-5; 8 nucleotides match TRBD1. The CDR3 length is 18 residues. Germline V lookup: CDR1 LGHNA, CDR2 YSLEER. CDR3 coding DNA: TGCGCCAGCAGCCAGTGGGGGACAGGCGGGGAAAACCAAGGGACCCAGTACTTC. Translating gives CASSQWGTGGENQGTQYF.

This clonotype was observed a handful of times. The chain is built from TRBV6-1 and TRBJ1-2, with D unresolved. The CDR3 runs 14 residues. Trimming shortened V by 5 bases and J by 2 bases, and 12 bases separated the two germline ends. Germline CDR1 is MNHNS and CDR2 is SASEGT. This chain's CDR3 is CASSLEKGNYGYTF. CDR3 coding DNA: TGTGCCAGCAGTCTAGAAAAGGGAAACTATGGCTACACCTTC.

V is TRBV14 and J is TRBJ2-4; TRBD1 matches at 8 bases. The J segment lost 8 bases and the V segment lost 2 bases, leaving 8 bases of the junction unmatched. The CDR3 contains 15 residues. Germline V CDR1 and CDR2: SGHDN, FVKESK. The CDR3 coding sequence is TGTGCCAGCAGCCAATTGGGACAGGCGTGGGACATTCAGTACTTC. Translation: CASSQLGQAWDIQYF.

This chain's CDR3 is CAWSGTGDEQYF. The CDR3 DNA reads as TGTGCCTGGAGTGGGACAGGGGACGAGCAGTACTTC. The chain carries TRBV30 and TRBJ2-7; 9 positions agree with TRBD1. Germline V gene lookup returns CDR1 GTSNPN and CDR2 SVGIG (reference sequence). The CDR3 extends over 12 amino acids. The V segment lost 1 base and the J segment 5 bases; nucleotides outside the gene matches: 0.

The V and J genes are TRBV9 and TRBJ2-7; 9 nucleotides line up with TRBD1. Per the germline V gene, CDR1 is SGDLS and CDR2 is YYNGEE. There are 14 residues in the CDR3. The trim removed 2 bases at V and 3 bases at J, leaving 3 bases unmatched. The CDR3 DNA follows: TGTGCCAGCAGCGTGGGACAGGGAATCTACGAGCAGTACTTC. Residues: CASSVGQGIYEQYF.

The chain uses TRBV27 and TRBJ1-2, with 11 bases identical to TRBD1. The V segment lost 6 bases and the J segment 8 bases; nucleotides outside the gene matches: 5. Germline assignment: CDR1 MNHEY and CDR2 SMNVEV (reference sequence). The CDR3 consists of 13 residues. The CDR3 coding sequence is TGTGCCAGCAGCGGACAGGGGGCGGACGGCTACACCTTC. It translates to CASSGQGADGYTF.

This chain links TRBV6-5 with TRBJ1-1; unclear D gene. V was pared by 7 bases and J by 4 bases, with 16 bases between. The CDR3 runs 14 residues. CDR1 and CDR2 from the germline V gene are MNHEY and SVGAGI. The CDR3 DNA reads TGTGCCAGCACCGAAATCGTAGGGAGCACTGAAGCTTTCTTT. It yields the protein CASTEIVGSTEAFF.

V gene TRBV6-6 combines with J gene TRBJ2-7; D possibly matches TRBD1 or TRBD2 (5 bases each). From germline, CDR1 is MNHNY and CDR2 SVGAGI (reference sequence). This CDR3 region has 15 residues. V was cut by 6 bases and J by 3 bases, with 18 bases left in between. CDR3 protein: CASSPARDGYYEQYF. CDR3 nucleotide sequence: TGTGCCAGCAGCCCGGCCCGGGACGGATACTACGAGCAGTACTTC.